In its sample, the clone carrying this T cell receptor (beta chain) was seen once. Its antigen is not identified. Sequenced by immunoSEQ multiplex PCR; TCRdb stores in-frame clones only, minus some. The profile shows about 54,000 clones, roughly nine tenths of them singletons. These data belong to a study of graft-versus-host responses after intestinal transplantation. About the research overall: Recipients obtained multivisceral, liver-intestinal, or isolated intestinal transplants. After anti-thymocyte globulin induction, recipients took tacrolimus and steroids for three to four years. Study results and limitations: Recipient marrow harbored GvH clones, some of which surfaced first in ileum or blood. Early after transplant, HvG clones declined as circulating GvH clones peaked.

The TCR was taken from a human patient who received an intestinal transplant, so some T cells may come from the graft donor. The source material was PBMCs, sampled 650 to 670 days after intestinal transplant.

The CDR3 DNA is TGTGCCAGCAGCTGGACAGGGTCTGGGGCCAACGTCCTGACTTTC. This codes for CASSWTGSGANVLTF. The chain links TRBV5-4 to TRBJ2-6; 8 bases match TRBD1. V lost 3 bases to trimming and J lost 1 base; unmatched junction nucleotides: 0. The CDR3 spans 15 residues. From germline, CDR1 is SGHNT and CDR2 YYREEE (reference sequence).